The source of this T cell receptor (beta chain) is a study of shared clonotypes between healthy human individuals (dated by TCRdb to 2018 to 2021). For the study in its entirety: Three men and a couple of women, aged 18 to 49 years, made up the cohort. To estimate repertoire size and how much clonotype sharing occurs between individuals, the study deeply sequenced the blood TCR repertoires of five healthy adults. Between about 0.85 and 10 billion PBMCs per donor were obtained by leukapheresis. To increase sequencing depth and limit assay-specific biases, different laboratories used diverse techniques to prepare libraries and sequence TCR repertoires.

Broad study findings and their caveats: Sampling was limited to blood, and TCR repertoires in tissue likely differ from TCR repertoires in blood. The genetic and exposure-history diversity represented was limited by the small number of donors. Pairwise subsampling indicated that sequencing depth was expected to affect the degree of clonotype sharing among donors.

There are 17 amino acids in the CDR3, from cysteine to phenylalanine inclusive. Kept here is only the CDR3 DNA, which spans 51 bases and is read in frame from base 1. As encoded in the germline V gene, CDR1 is MGHRA while CDR2 is YSYEKL. Trimming accounts for 1 base at V and 2 bases at J, while the number of junction bases matched to no gene is 9. The donors were healthy, HIV-negative adults who had no recently reported acute infections or vaccinations. Every donor was a Caucasian adult living in Nashville, Tennessee, USA. For unsorted samples, 75 million to 90 million PBMCs were counted, and genomic DNA was extracted using the QIAamp DNA Blood Mini kit. Blood was obtained by leukapheresis, after which PBMCs were separated by Ficoll-Histopaque density gradient centrifugation and cryopreserved in liquid nitrogen vapor phase. About this clone itself: This receptor's antigen is unknown. Nothing much larger sits one base from this clone, and base qualities are not available.

Using the deep immunoSEQ assay, multiplex PCR amplified TCR CDR3 regions from genomic DNA. Genomic DNA extracted from each cell subset was distributed evenly over all wells of several immunoSEQ 96-well plates, and each plate served as one replicate. For unsorted PBMC, approximately 0.3 ug of genomic DNA, equivalent to around 33,000 T cell genomes, went into each replicate PCR. Ten immunoSEQ deep assay plates were used to sequence unsorted PBMC genomic DNA. Purified libraries were measured with a Qubit 3.0 fluorometer, size-checked on a Bioanalyzer 2100, and measured again with the KAPA Library Quantification kit. Every immunoSEQ 96-well plate was sequenced on a dedicated single-read 150-cycle Illumina NextSeq 550 flow cell. The authors' pipeline ran thus. The immunoSEQ output contained only junctional sequences without quality scores, so filtering could not match that applied to full-length reads. Sequences were annotated with PyIR, a Python wrapper for IgBLAST v1.9, using IMGT germline references to assign V/J genes and CDR3. Any read was removed if the V/J assignment was weak (E-value above 1e-6), the CDR3 was missing, or the read contained stop codons, out-of-frame junctions, or ambiguous translated residues. V3J clonotypes were defined by identical inferred V gene, J gene, and CDR3 amino acid sequence. The percentage overlap between two repertoires was calculated by dividing the number of shared unique clonotypes by the size of the smaller repertoire. RTK rarefaction, the Chao1 estimator, and Recon v2.1 estimates of unobserved clonotypes were used to assess repertoire richness. TCRdb obtained this table from immuneACCESS and retained in-frame rearrangements with V and J assigned. These tables miss some clones; where compared with another copy, unresolved V genes account for less than half of the shortfall, and the remainder is unexplained. That table gives V, J and clone size, and the DNA gave D and trimming. In all, the sample holds about 470,000 clones, and roughly 83% of those were seen once. Jointly, the top ten make up about 13% of the sample.

Input material: PBMCs. The receptor comes from a woman aged 40 to 50 in good health. Some clones in this sample may be carry-over from other donors' samples. The V and J genes are TRBV4-1 and TRBJ2-7, and TRBD2 matches 9 of the central bases. The CDR3 loop reads CASSQGISGSSAYEQYF. The DNA sequence is TGCGCCAGCAGCCAAGGAATTAGCGGGAGTTCTGCCTACGAGCAGTACTTC.